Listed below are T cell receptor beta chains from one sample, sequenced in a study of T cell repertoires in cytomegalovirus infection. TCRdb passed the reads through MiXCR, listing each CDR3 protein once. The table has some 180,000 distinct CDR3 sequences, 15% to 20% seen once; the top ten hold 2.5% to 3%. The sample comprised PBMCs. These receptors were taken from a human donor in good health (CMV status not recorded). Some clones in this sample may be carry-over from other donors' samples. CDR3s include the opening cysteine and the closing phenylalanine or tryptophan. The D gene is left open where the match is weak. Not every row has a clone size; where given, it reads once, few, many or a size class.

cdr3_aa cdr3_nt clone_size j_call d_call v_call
CSAGGETQYF TGCAGTGCCGGGGGAGAGACCCAGTACTTC - TRBJ2-5 - TRBV20-1
CASSFTQYEQYF TGTGCCAGCAGCTTTACTCAGTACGAGCAGTACTTC - TRBJ2-7 - TRBV5-6
CASSPGQGGDTQYF TGTGCCAGCAGCCCCGGACAGGGAGGGGATACGCAGTATTTT many TRBJ2-3 - TRBV7-2
CASSEGGATEAFF TGTGCCAGCAGTGAAGGGGGGGCCACTGAAGCTTTCTTT few TRBJ1-1 - TRBV25-1
CASSRTTGEYRGREPYEQYF TGTGCCAGCAGTCGGACTACAGGGGAGTATCGCGGGAGAGAACCCTACGAGCAGTACTTC many TRBJ2-7 - TRBV7-6
CASRSQGSGVYQPQHF TGTGCCAGTAGATCACAGGGTTCAGGGGTCTATCAGCCCCAGCATTTT - TRBJ1-5 - TRBV19
CASSLGRTARVADTQYF TGTGCCAGCAGCTTAGGAAGGACCGCCAGGGTGGCAGATACGCAGTATTTT many TRBJ2-3 - TRBV7-9
CASSLDNLGTGAYEQYF TGTGCCAGCAGCTTAGATAATTTGGGGACAGGGGCCTACGAGCAGTACTTC few TRBJ2-7 TRBD1 TRBV11-2
CASSALTGPHTEAFF TGTGCCAGCAGCGCACTCACAGGACCTCACACTGAAGCTTTCTTT many TRBJ1-1 - TRBV7-3
CASSTSPLSGSYNEQFF TGTGCCAGTAGTACTTCCCCCCTCAGCGGCTCCTACAATGAGCAGTTCTTC few TRBJ2-1 - TRBV19
CASSRTLAGIARETQYF TGTGCCAGTAGTAGAACCTTAGCGGGAATCGCGAGAGAGACCCAGTACTTC - TRBJ2-5 TRBD2 TRBV19
CASSLAGGRNGGEAFF TGTGCCAGCAGCTTAGCGGGGGGGCGAAACGGCGGTGAAGCTTTCTTT many TRBJ1-1 - TRBV7-6
CASTRDSSSYEQYF TGTGCCAGCACCCGGGACAGTAGCTCCTACGAGCAGTACTTC few TRBJ2-7 TRBD1 TRBV28
CASSYIGELFF TGTGCCAGCAGTTACATCGGGGAGCTGTTTTTT few TRBJ2-2 - TRBV6-2/TRBV6-3
CASSPGVIVEPQHF TGTGCCAGCAGTCCAGGGGTTATCGTTGAGCCCCAGCATTTT - TRBJ1-5 - TRBV6-6
CASSPGDRVNEKLFF TGTGCCAGCAGCCCTGGGGACAGGGTCAATGAAAAACTGTTTTTT - TRBJ1-4 TRBD1 TRBV28
CASSLLGTSDYEQYF TGTGCCAGCAGTTTATTAGGGACTAGCGACTACGAGCAGTACTTC - TRBJ2-7 TRBD2 TRBV28
CASSDRVYNEQFF TGTGCCAGCAGTGACAGGGTTTACAATGAGCAGTTCTTC - TRBJ2-1 - TRBV6-1
CASNILTGGSEQYF TGTGCCAGCAATATACTGACAGGGGGCAGCGAGCAGTACTTC - TRBJ2-7 TRBD1 TRBV2
CASSLEGGPYNEQFF TGTGCCAGCAGCTTAGAGGGGGGGCCGTATAATGAGCAGTTCTTC many TRBJ2-1 - TRBV7-3
CASSLEAGTINIQYF TGTGCCAGCAGTTTAGAGGCGGGAACTATAAACATTCAGTACTTC many TRBJ2-4 - TRBV28
CSARAGGRVAGELFF TGCAGTGCCCGGGCAGGGGGCCGGGTAGCCGGGGAGCTGTTTTTT - TRBJ2-2 TRBD1 TRBV20-1
CASSPQREPSYEQYF TGCGCCAGCAGCCCCCAGCGGGAACCCTCCTACGAGCAGTACTTC few TRBJ2-7 TRBD2 TRBV5-1
CASSFRQGTGELFF TGTGCCAGCAGCTTCCGTCAGGGCACCGGGGAGCTGTTTTTT - TRBJ2-2 - TRBV11-1
CASSSFGAPWELFF TGTGCCAGCAGCTCATTCGGGGCTCCCTGGGAGCTGTTTTTT many TRBJ2-2 - TRBV7-3
CASRHPRTANTEAFF TGCGCCAGCAGACATCCCAGGACGGCGAACACTGAAGCTTTCTTT few TRBJ1-1 - TRBV5-1
CASSLDRGHYGYTF TGTGCCAGCAGTCTGGACAGGGGTCACTATGGCTACACCTTC - TRBJ1-2 TRBD1 TRBV6-5
CASSILVAGMGYTF TGTGCCAGTAGTATATTGGTCGCGGGAATGGGCTACACCTTC - TRBJ1-2 - TRBV19
CASSLLGNSNYGYTF TGTGCCAGCAGCTTATTAGGGAACTCTAACTATGGCTACACCTTC - TRBJ1-2 - TRBV7-9
CASSQDGTGGGTDTQYF TGCGCCAGCAGCCAAGATGGAACGGGGGGCGGTACAGATACGCAGTATTTT few TRBJ2-3 - TRBV4-1
CASSAPDYEQYF TGTGCCAGCAGCGCCCCAGACTACGAGCAGTACTTC many TRBJ2-7 - TRBV9
CASSLVTGGLNEQFF TGTGCCAGCAGTTTAGTTACAGGGGGCTTGAATGAGCAGTTCTTC - TRBJ2-1 TRBD1 TRBV12-3/TRBV12-4
CASSRQGSTSRDTGELFF TGTGCCAGCAGCCGACAGGGAAGTACGAGCCGAGACACCGGGGAGCTGTTTTTT few TRBJ2-2 TRBD1 TRBV12-3/TRBV12-4
CASSSLPTGDTYEQYF TGTGCCAGCAGTTCCCTTCCGACAGGCGATACCTACGAGCAGTACTTC - TRBJ2-7 - TRBV28
CASSLQDRGVSGANVLTF TGCGCCAGCAGTCTCCAGGACAGGGGCGTATCTGGGGCCAACGTCCTGACTTTC many TRBJ2-6 TRBD1 TRBV23-1
CASSYARTGQAVRDTEAFF TGTGCCAGCAGTTACGCGAGGACGGGGCAGGCGGTTAGGGACACTGAAGCTTTCTTT many TRBJ1-1 - TRBV6-5
CSVGQPGAQYF TGCAGCGTTGGGCAGCCAGGGGCCCAGTACTTC many TRBJ2-5 - TRBV29-1
CASSSLAGNQETQYF TGTGCCAGCAGCTCCTTAGCGGGGAACCAAGAGACCCAGTACTTC many TRBJ2-5 TRBD2 TRBV7-2
CASSTGGTEAFF TGTGCCAGCAGTACAGGGGGCACTGAAGCTTTCTTT many TRBJ1-1 TRBD1 TRBV28
CASSLNQWGTEAFF TGTGCCAGCAGCTTAAATCAATGGGGCACTGAAGCTTTCTTT many TRBJ1-1 - TRBV7-6
CASSPLGGTFYEQYF TGTGCCAGCAGTCCCCTTGGGGGAACCTTCTACGAGCAGTACTTC few TRBJ2-7 - TRBV12-3/TRBV12-4
CAGSYRARDTQYF TGTGCCGGGAGCTACAGGGCGAGAGATACGCAGTATTTT - TRBJ2-3 - TRBV6-2/TRBV6-3
CASSLLAGGSTDTQYF TGTGCCAGCAGCTTACTGGCGGGAGGGAGCACAGATACGCAGTATTTT many TRBJ2-3 TRBD2 TRBV7-2
CASSSGLAGGNTGELFF TGTGCCAGCAGCTCAGGACTAGCGGGAGGGAACACCGGGGAGCTGTTTTTT many TRBJ2-2 TRBD2 TRBV7-6